This paragraph reports one T cell receptor (beta chain). The entry originates in a study of blood T cell repertoires in COVID-19. Trimming removed 4 bases at V and 1 base at J, with 10 bases between. The length of the CDR3 is 14 residues. CDR1 is MNHEY, CDR2 SVGAGI, per germline. Libraries were prepared by immunoSEQ multiplex PCR; TCRdb keeps only in-frame clonotypes and omits some of them. The sample carries 30,000 to 40,000 clones, around 85% recorded once. The chain links TRBV6-5 to TRBJ1-2, with TRBD1 as a possible D gene (6 bases). The sequence was obtained from a man in his forties or fifties with active COVID-19. Sample: peripheral blood. The CDR3 DNA sequence: TGTGCCAGCAGTTCTACAGGGAATAACTATGGCTACACCTTC. Its translation: CASSSTGNNYGYTF.